The 30 T cell receptor beta chains below were found in one sample sequenced in a study of cytomegalovirus exposure and HLA in healthy donors (dated by TCRdb to 2017 to 2019). The library was generated by the immunoSEQ multiplex PCR assay. For the multiplex PCR, a mixture combining 60 forward primers for TCR Vbeta segments and 13 reverse primers for TCR Jbeta segments was used. TCRdb provides this immuneACCESS table in a form limited to in-frame rearrangements. Some clones are lacking; in checked studies, under half of them reflect an unresolved V gene, and why the rest are absent is not known. Present in this sample are around 33,000 clones, 35% to 55% of which were seen just once. The biggest ten clones account for roughly 2% of the sample. Sequenced sample: PBMCs. These receptor sequences come from a woman between 45 and 60 years old in good health and CMV-seronegative.

As for this clone: The identical CDR3 is also encoded by other nucleotide sequences in the sample. DNA for the CDR3: TGTGCCAGCAGTTTAAGGGCTAGACAGGGGGCGTCCTACGAGCAGTACTTC. This codes for CASSLRARQGASYEQYF. The chain couples TRBV27 to TRBJ2-7; TRBD1 agrees at 10 bases. The ends lost 2 bases at V and 1 base at J; junction bases unmatched: 8. This CDR3 is built from 17 residues. Germline CDR1 reads MNHEY; CDR2 reads SMNVEV (reference sequence).

Notes on this clone: At one boundary the junction diverges from the germline segment, which might be a read error. Other DNA sequences from this sample encode an identical CDR3 as well. The V call is TRBV28, the J call TRBJ1-5; the match to TRBD1 covers 8 bases. This CDR3 has 15 residues. Germline loops: CDR1 MDHEN, CDR2 SYDVKM. The CDR3: CASSTGGVSNQPQHF. The DNA for the CDR3 is TGTGCCAGCAGCACAGGGGGGGTTAGCAATCAGCCCCAACATTTT.

The V gene is TRBV2, the J gene TRBJ2-3; D perhaps matches TRBD2 (6 bases). Germline V CDR1 and CDR2: SNHLY, FYNNEI. The CDR3 has 13 residues. Trimming took off 10 bases at V and 2 bases at J, with 13 bases between the two ends. This CDR3 reads CANAGTYTDTQYF. DNA of the CDR3: TGTGCCAACGCGGGGACCTACACAGATACGCAGTATTTT.

This clone was found a few times. The V and J genes are TRBV7-3 and TRBJ2-5, with 7 bases identical to TRBD2. Germline V gives CDR1 SGHTA, CDR2 FQGTGA. Trimming at V came to 2 bases and at J to 9 bases, leaving 15 bases not matched to a gene. This CDR3 spans 16 amino acids. CDR3 loop: CASSLHPGTTSAAQYF. CDR3 DNA sequence: TGTGCCAGCAGCTTACACCCCGGGACTACATCAGCGGCCCAGTACTTC.

V is TRBV18 and J is TRBJ1-5; TRBD1 aligns across 11 bases. The CDR3 loop spans 18 amino acids. The germline V gene encodes CDR1 KGHSH and CDR2 LQKENI. V was clipped by 0 bases and J by 4 bases; unmatched bases: 8. The CDR3 reads CASSPPGLGTGGNQPQHF. In DNA form, the CDR3 reads TGTGCCAGCTCACCACCGGGGCTCGGGACAGGGGGTAATCAGCCCCAGCATTTT.

The rearrangement joins TRBV6-5 to TRBJ2-2; D is unclear. CDR1 MNHEY and CDR2 SVGAGI come from the germline V gene. V shed 4 bases and J shed 5 bases, with 5 bases lying between them. The CDR3 totals 12 residues. The CDR3 loop is CASSSVTGELFF. In DNA form, the CDR3 reads TGTGCCAGCAGTTCAGTGACCGGGGAGCTGTTTTTT.

This clone was seen a few times. This chain connects TRBV5-4 to TRBJ2-3; TRBD1 agrees at 10 bases. In germline, CDR1 is SGHNT, CDR2 YYREEE (reference sequence). The junction had 7 bases not matched to a gene; V was cut back by 7 bases and J by 5 bases. This CDR3 has 14 residues. This chain's CDR3 is CASPGTGVKDTQYF. Here the CDR3 DNA reads TGTGCCAGCCCCGGGACAGGGGTTAAAGATACGCAGTATTTT.

The chain employs TRBV5-4 and TRBJ1-1; no clear D gene. Germline-derived CDR1 and CDR2 are SGHNT and YYREEE (reference sequence). V shed 5 bases and J shed 0 bases, with 8 bases lying between them. CDR3 length equals 13 residues. The chain's CDR3 is CASRAQLNTEAFF. The CDR3 DNA is TGTGCCAGCAGAGCACAGCTGAACACTGAAGCTTTCTTT. The full variable domain, with the rest looked up from reference TRBV5-4 and TRBJ1-1, is ETGVTQSPTHLIKTRGQQVTLRCSSQSGHNTVSWYQQALGQGPQFIFQYYREEENGRGNFPPRFSGLQFPNYSSELNVNALELDDSALYLCASRAQLNTEAFFGQGTRLTVV.

The chain is built from TRBV5-1 and TRBJ1-3, with 7 bases matching TRBD1. The V gene's germline CDR1 is SGHRS and CDR2 YFSETQ. The length of the CDR3 is 18 residues. J was trimmed by 0 bases and V by 0 bases; bases with no gene match: 9. For the CDR3, the DNA is TGCGCCAGCAGCTTGGCCCGGCAGGGGGTGAACTCTGGAAACACCATATATTTT. Translated, it gives CASSLARQGVNSGNTIYF.

There are a few counts of this clone. The chain combines TRBV11-2 with TRBJ1-4; D may be TRBD1 (5 bases). The V gene lost 3 bases and the J gene lost 7 bases, with 12 bases spanning the gap. CDR1 is SGHAT, CDR2 FQNNGV, per germline. The CDR3 contains 14 residues. Here the CDR3 DNA reads TGTGCCAGCAGCTTCCAGGGTAGTAGTGAAAAACTGTTTTTT. This encodes CASSFQGSSEKLFF.

As for this clone: The DNA is left out, because the CDR3 cannot be placed on it with certainty; the CDR3 is given as TCRdb lists it. The CDR3: CVRSPRNRVGGGANVLTF. This sequence joins TRBV7-5 and TRBJ2-6; the listed D gene, TRBD1, was not tested against the DNA. TRBV7-5 is a listed pseudogene. Termini included, the CDR3 measures 18 amino acids.

This clone was recorded a few times. This chain joins TRBV7-2 and TRBJ2-5, with TRBD2 matching over 7 bases. There are 14 residues in the CDR3. J was trimmed by 5 bases and V by 2 bases; bases with no gene match: 5. Germline V gene sequence: CDR1 SGHTA, CDR2 FQGNSA. In nucleotides, the CDR3 is TGTGCCAGCAGCTTATTGGGGGGGGAGGAGACCCAGTACTTC. Its protein is CASSLLGGEETQYF.

The chain uses TRBV10-2 and TRBJ2-7; TRBD1 agrees at 7 bases. CDR3 length: 15 residues. Unmatched junction bases numbered 5, after V lost 2 bases and J lost 1 base. Germline V gene data show CDR1 as WSHSY and CDR2 as SAAADI. In nucleotides, the CDR3 is TGCGCCAGCAGTGAGCCGGGACAGTCTTCCTACGAGCAGTACTTC. Its translation: CASSEPGQSSYEQYF.

CDR3 region: CASSPSSGGAYNEQFF. In DNA form, the CDR3 reads TGTGCCAGTAGTCCCTCTAGCGGGGGGGCCTACAATGAGCAGTTCTTC. The chain has TRBV19 and TRBJ2-1, with TRBD2 matching 12 bases. Germline assignment: CDR1 LNHDA and CDR2 SQIVND (reference sequence). V lost 5 bases to trimming and J lost 2 bases; unmatched junction nucleotides: 4. The CDR3 has 16 residues.

J is TRBJ2-7 and V is TRBV5-4; 9 bases are shared with TRBD1. Germline assignment: CDR1 SGHNT and CDR2 YYREEE (reference sequence). J gave up 5 bases and V 4 bases, and 4 bases lay outside the gene matches. The CDR3 covers 13 residues. CDR3 coding DNA: TGTGCCAGCAGCAAACAGGGGGCGGACGAGCAGTACTTC. This sequence encodes CASSKQGADEQYF.

This clone was counted only a few times. The chain uses TRBV27 and TRBJ2-7, with D perhaps TRBD1 (6 bases). The CDR3 is made up of 14 amino acids. The V end was cut by 3 bases, the J end by 1 base, with 10 bases between. Germline loops: CDR1 MNHEY, CDR2 SMNVEV (reference sequence). The DNA of the CDR3 is TGTGCCAGCAGTTTCCGACAGGTATCCTACGAGCAGTACTTC. Its protein is CASSFRQVSYEQYF.

This clone turned up a few times. The chain combines TRBV15 with TRBJ2-7, with 10 bases fitting TRBD1. The CDR3 spans 14 residues. The V gene's germline CDR1 is LNHNV and CDR2 YYDKDF (reference sequence). The junction had 9 bases not matched to a gene; V was cut back by 6 bases and J by 7 bases. CDR3 bases: TGTGCCACCAGGGGACAGGGGACCCTCCGGGAGCAGTACTTC. This gives the protein CATRGQGTLREQYF.

In this sample, this clone turned up a few times. The chain joins TRBV27 to TRBJ2-2; 9 bases agree with TRBD1. V was clipped by 5 bases and J by 0 bases; unmatched bases: 10. The CDR3 spans 18 residues. Germline V CDR1 and CDR2: MNHEY, SMNVEV (reference sequence). CDR3 region: CASSPRDRAMTNTGELFF. The DNA of the CDR3 is TGTGCCAGCAGTCCTCGGGACAGGGCGATGACGAACACCGGGGAGCTGTTTTTT.

This chain's CDR3 is CASRTAAVGGNTIYF. In nucleotides, the CDR3 is TGTGCCAGTAGAACCGCGGCGGTTGGGGGAAACACCATATATTTT. The chain employs TRBV19 and TRBJ1-3; D not resolved. V was pared by 6 bases and J by 4 bases, with 16 bases between. Germline loops: CDR1 LNHDA, CDR2 SQIVND (reference sequence). This CDR3 is built from 15 residues.

The J gene is TRBJ2-7, the V gene TRBV6-1; tentatively, D is TRBD2 (6 bases). CDR1 is MNHNS and CDR2 is SASEGT in the germline V gene. Trimming removed 7 bases from V and 3 bases from J, with 16 bases in between. The CDR3 sequence is 14 residues long. CDR3 sequence: CASTPGLLLYEQYF. In DNA form, the CDR3 reads TGTGCCAGCACGCCGGGACTTCTACTCTACGAGCAGTACTTC.

The V call is TRBV10-2, the J call TRBJ1-2, with D possibly TRBD1 on 5 matching bases. Germline V gene lookup returns CDR1 WSHSY and CDR2 SAAADI. The CDR3 sequence is 13 residues long. Between the trimmed V and J ends, which lost 2 bases and 4 bases, there was a span of 8 bases. The CDR3: CASSEGAGYGYTF. CDR3 nucleotide sequence: TGCGCCAGCAGTGAGGGGGCTGGCTATGGCTACACCTTC.

The J gene is TRBJ2-7, the V gene TRBV2; D might be TRBD2 (5 bases). The germline V and J ends were trimmed by 3 bases and 4 bases, with 16 bases remaining between them. CDR1 and CDR2 (germline): SNHLY, FYNNEI. This CDR3 has 15 amino acids. The CDR3 sequence: CASSDLTFGEYEQYF. The CDR3 nucleotides are TGTGCCAGCAGTGATCTAACTTTTGGGGAGTACGAGCAGTACTTC.

Only a few counts were recorded for this clone. This rearrangement joins TRBV10-1 to TRBJ1-1; no clear D. The CDR3 totals 13 residues. Trimming removed 6 bases from V and 1 base from J, with 9 bases in between. Germline V gene data show CDR1 as WNHNN and CDR2 as SYGVQD (reference sequence). DNA for the CDR3: TGCGCCAGCAGGAGAAGACAGAACACTGAAGCTTTCTTT. Protein sequence: CASRRRQNTEAFF.

V usage is TRBV6-4 and J usage is TRBJ2-5; TRBD2 aligns across 14 bases. The CDR3 spans 15 residues. Germline CDR1 is MRHNA and CDR2 is SNTAGT. Written as DNA, the CDR3 is TGTGCGACGAAGGAGACTAGCGGGGGGGCAGAGACCCAGTACTTC. Translated, it gives CATKETSGGAETQYF.

The V gene is TRBV5-1, the J gene TRBJ2-1, with D tentatively TRBD1 (6 bases). The CDR3 is made up of 15 amino acids. Trimming shortened V by 0 bases and J by 7 bases, and 14 bases separated the two germline ends. Germline CDR1 is SGHRS and CDR2 is YFSETQ. As DNA, the CDR3 is TGCGCCAGCAGCTTGGACTGGGGTAGGGGGAATGAGCAGTTCTTC. Residues: CASSLDWGRGNEQFF.

This clone occurred once. This rearrangement joins TRBV30 to TRBJ1-5, with TRBD1 matching over 11 bases. This CDR3 spans 13 amino acids. CDR1 GTSNPN and CDR2 SVGIG come from the germline V gene (reference sequence). The V and J ends lost 5 bases and 5 bases, in that order; junction bases with no gene match: 2. The CDR3 DNA sequence: TGTGCCTGGGGACAGGGGGCTTATCAGCCCCAGCATTTT. Protein product: CAWGQGAYQPQHF.

The chain is built from TRBV30 and TRBJ1-1; D may be TRBD1 (5 bases). The V gene's germline CDR1 is GTSNPN and CDR2 SVGIG (reference sequence). Trimming cost V 4 bases and J 12 bases, with 15 bases left between them. This CDR3 is 11 amino acids long. CDR3: CAWKRGEASFF. The CDR3 DNA sequence: TGTGCCTGGAAGCGGGGGGAGGCGTCTTTCTTT.

In regard to this clone: The sample holds other DNA sequences that translate to the same CDR3. V and J are TRBV5-1 and TRBJ2-7; D is possibly TRBD1 (6 bases). CDR1 and CDR2 (germline): SGHRS, YFSETQ. This CDR3 spans 13 amino acids. V lost 1 base and J 3 bases, leaving 8 bases between the germline ends. This chain's CDR3 is CASSLQDSYEQYF. CDR3 nucleotides: TGCGCCAGCAGCTTGCAGGACAGCTACGAGCAGTACTTC.

In this sample, this clone turned up a few times. This chain joins TRBV30 and TRBJ2-1; a weak D match, TRBD1 (6 bases). Germline CDR1 and CDR2: GTSNPN and SVGIG (reference sequence). The CDR3 extends over 18 amino acids. Trimming took off 3 bases at V and 2 bases at J, with 23 bases between the two ends. The CDR3 DNA sequence: TGTGCCTGGAGACACCTGACCGGGACAAAACTAGCCTACAATGAGCAGTTCTTC. Its translation: CAWRHLTGTKLAYNEQFF.

This clone was found a few times. V is TRBV2 and J is TRBJ2-5; 7 positions agree with TRBD2. CDR3 length: 14 residues. Germline V gives CDR1 SNHLY, CDR2 FYNNEI. V lost 6 bases to trimming and J lost 1 base; unmatched junction nucleotides: 5. CDR3 nucleotide sequence: TGTGCCAGCAGCCGGGGACTACCCCAAGAGACCCAGTACTTC. This encodes CASSRGLPQETQYF.